These 6 T cell receptor beta chains originate from one sample sequenced in a study of OX40 agonist ivuxolimab in advanced cancers. The library was prepared using the immunoSEQ multiplex PCR assay. TCRdb limited this immuneACCESS table to in-frame rearrangements with V and J called. A share of clones is missing; checked studies link under half to unresolved V genes, and the rest is unexplained. Present in this sample are approximately 47,000 clones, about 88% of which were seen just once. The ten largest clones capture 1.5% to 2% of the sample. The sequenced sample was CD4+ or CD8+ T cells sorted from blood, obtained in a trial of the OX40 agonist ivuxolimab. All receptors derive from an adult with an advanced solid tumor such as melanoma, head and neck, liver or kidney cancer.

V and J are TRBV2 and TRBJ2-7; a possible D gene is TRBD1 (6 bases). Between the trimmed V and J ends, which lost 3 bases and 2 bases, there was a span of 8 bases. Germline V gene data show CDR1 as SNHLY and CDR2 as FYNNEI. This CDR3 has 13 amino acids. CDR3 region: CASSDRGTYEQYF. The CDR3 bases are TGTGCCAGCAGTGACAGGGGAACCTACGAGCAGTACTTC.

The rearrangement links TRBV5-4 to TRBJ1-6; D perhaps matches TRBD1 (6 bases). The V end lost 0 bases, the J end lost 5 bases, and 12 bases lay between the germline ends. This CDR3 has 16 residues. CDR1 SGHNT and CDR2 YYREEE come from the germline V gene (reference sequence). The CDR3 is CASSLGGAGNNSPLHF. CDR3 bases: TGTGCCAGCAGCTTGGGGGGGGCGGGAAATAATTCACCCCTCCACTTT. The variable domain in full, with the rest retrieved from reference TRBV5-4 and TRBJ1-6, is ETGVTQSPTHLIKTRGQQVTLRCSSQSGHNTVSWYQQALGQGPQFIFQYYREEENGRGNFPPRFSGLQFPNYSSELNVNALELDDSALYLCASSLGGAGNNSPLHFGNGTRLTVT.

This rearrangement joins TRBV6-6 to TRBJ2-4, with 7 bases fitting TRBD2. Germline values: CDR1 MNHNY, CDR2 SVGAGI (reference sequence). V dropped 4 bases and J dropped 13; count of bases not matched to a gene: 7. The CDR3 covers 12 residues. The CDR3 is CASSSQRGSQYF. The CDR3 DNA sequence: TGTGCCAGCAGTTCCCAGCGGGGATCCCAGTACTTC.

In its sample, this clone was seen a few times. J is TRBJ1-1 and V is TRBV2; no clear D. From germline, CDR1 is SNHLY and CDR2 FYNNEI. V was pared by 0 bases and J by 4 bases, with 3 bases between. This CDR3 has 12 residues. CDR3 DNA: TGTGCCAGCAGTGAAGCCCCCACTGAAGCTTTCTTT. Amino acids: CASSEAPTEAFF.

The chain uses TRBV18 and TRBJ2-2; either TRBD1 or TRBD2 may fit D (5 bases each). Looked up from germline, CDR1 is KGHSH and CDR2 is LQKENI. CDR3 size: 16 residues. Trimming pared 3 bases from V and 5 bases from J, leaving 16 bases between. The CDR3: CASSPRSVGETGELFF. As DNA, the CDR3 is TGTGCCAGCTCACCTAGAAGCGTGGGGGAAACCGGGGAGCTGTTTTTT.

This clone showed up just a few times. The CDR3 DNA sequence: TGTGCCAGCAGTTACGCCGCACGGGGGGCGACGCAGTATTTT. Its translation is CASSYAARGATQYF. The V call is TRBV6-5, the J call TRBJ2-3; the D gene is possibly TRBD2 (7 bases). Germline CDR1 reads MNHEY; CDR2 reads SVGAGI. CDR3 length equals 14 residues. The V and J ends lost 2 bases and 9 bases respectively, with 15 bases between them.